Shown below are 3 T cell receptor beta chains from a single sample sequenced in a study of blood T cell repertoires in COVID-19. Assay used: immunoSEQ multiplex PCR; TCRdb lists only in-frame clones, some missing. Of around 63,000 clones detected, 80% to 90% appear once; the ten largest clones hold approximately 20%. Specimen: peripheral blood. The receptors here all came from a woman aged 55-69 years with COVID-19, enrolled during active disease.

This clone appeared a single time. The CDR3 loop is CASRPPGTGTYEQYF. The CDR3 DNA reads as TGTGCCAGTAGGCCGCCCGGGACAGGGACCTACGAGCAGTACTTC. V usage is TRBV19 and J usage is TRBJ2-7; 9 bases match TRBD1. This CDR3 is built from 15 residues. Germline CDR1 reads LNHDA; CDR2 reads SQIVND (reference sequence). J gave up 2 bases and V 6 bases, and 8 bases lay outside the gene matches. The full variable domain, with the rest looked up from reference TRBV19 and TRBJ2-7, is DGGITQSPKYLFRKEGQNVTLSCEQNLNHDAMYWYRQDPGQGLRLIYYSQIVNDFQKGDIAEGYSVSREKKESFPLTVTSAQKNPTAFYLCASRPPGTGTYEQYFGPGTRLTVT.

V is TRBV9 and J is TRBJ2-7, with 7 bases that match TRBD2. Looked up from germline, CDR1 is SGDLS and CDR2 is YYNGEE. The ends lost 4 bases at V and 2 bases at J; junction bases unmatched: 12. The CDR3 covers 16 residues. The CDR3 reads CASSSSPRREPYEQYF. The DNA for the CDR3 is TGTGCCAGCAGCTCAAGCCCCAGGCGGGAGCCCTACGAGCAGTACTTC.

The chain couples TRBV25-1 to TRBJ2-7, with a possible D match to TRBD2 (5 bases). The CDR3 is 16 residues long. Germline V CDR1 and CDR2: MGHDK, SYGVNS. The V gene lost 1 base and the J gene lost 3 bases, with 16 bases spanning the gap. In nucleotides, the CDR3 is TGTGCCAGCAGTGAATCGAGGGTCGGGCTGAGCTACGAGCAGTACTTC. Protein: CASSESRVGLSYEQYF.